One sample yielded the 22 T cell receptor beta chains listed below, sequenced in a study of T cell repertoires in cytomegalovirus infection. TCRdb recomputed calls from the reads with MiXCR, one row per CDR3 protein. The sample includes 200,000 or so distinct CDR3 sequences, 35% to 45% seen only once; the top ten take more than 50%. Their target antigens are unknown. Sequenced here: CD8+ T cells from cultured PBMCs, sampled from culture after CMV antigen stimulation. Receptors originate from a human donor in good health (CMV status not recorded). Some clones in this sample may be carry-over from other donors' samples.

This clonotype has ten or more counts. This chain joins TRBV11-3 and TRBJ1-2, with D possibly TRBD1 on 5 matching bases. Per the germline V gene, CDR1 is SGHNT and CDR2 is YENEEA. The V end lost 5 bases, the J end lost 8 bases, and 15 bases lay between the germline ends. The CDR3 spans 13 residues. The CDR3 here is CASSLGPVTGYTF. The CDR3 nucleotides are TGTGCCAGCAGCCTGGGACCCGTTACCGGCTACACCTTC.

The chain uses TRBV27 and TRBJ1-1, with D unresolved. Trimming removed 8 bases at V and 3 bases at J, with 4 bases between. The CDR3 has 10 amino acids. Germline V lookup: CDR1 MNHEY, CDR2 SMNVEV (reference sequence). The CDR3 loop reads CASGYTEAFF. CDR3 bases: TGTGCCAGCGGATACACTGAAGCTTTCTTT.

The rearrangement links TRBV28 to TRBJ1-6; no reliable D call. Trimming took off 6 bases at V and 0 bases at J, with 21 bases between the two ends. CDR3 size: 19 residues. Germline-derived CDR1 and CDR2 are MDHEN and SYDVKM. The CDR3 nucleotides read TGTGCCAGCAGCCCTGGACCTCTGTTAGCGAGCTCCTATAATTCACCCCTCCACTTT. Its protein is CASSPGPLLASSYNSPLHF. The whole variable domain, remainder taken from reference TRBV28 and TRBJ1-6, is DVKVTQSSRYLVKRTGEKVFLECVQDMDHENMFWYRQDPGLGLRLIYFSYDVKMKEKGDIPEGYSVSREKKERFSLILESASTNQTSMYLCASSPGPLLASSYNSPLHFGNGTRLTVT.

V gene TRBV7-9 combines with J gene TRBJ2-7; TRBD1 matches at 8 bases. V lost 5 bases and J lost 5; bases outside the gene matches: 5. This CDR3 comprises 13 residues. Germline loops: CDR1 SEHNR, CDR2 FQNEAQ (reference sequence). CDR3 in DNA: TGTGCCAGCAGCCATACGGACAGGGACGAGCAGTACTTC. Translated: CASSHTDRDEQYF.

There are many counts of this clonotype. The gene calls are TRBV7-2 and TRBJ1-2; D is perhaps TRBD1 (5 bases). The CDR3 has 15 residues. Germline CDR1 SGHTA, CDR2 FQGNSA. The V end was cut by 5 bases, the J end by 4 bases, with 17 bases between. The CDR3 here is CASSGPGRTVYGYTF. DNA for the CDR3: TGTGCCAGCAGCGGACCGGGACGCACAGTCTATGGCTACACCTTC.

In its sample, this clonotype was seen a few times. The V call is TRBV19, the J call TRBJ2-2; TRBD2 matches 13 bases. The CDR3 is made up of 19 amino acids. Germline trimming cut 8 bases from V and 3 bases from J; bases unmatched to any gene: 15. The germline CDR1 and CDR2 sequences are LNHDA and SQIVND (reference sequence). CDR3 in DNA: TGTGCCAGTCAGGCTACCACTAGCGGGAGGGCGTGGGACACCGGGGAGCTGTTTTTT. It codes for CASQATTSGRAWDTGELFF.

This clonotype was observed a few times. The chain has TRBV7-8 and TRBJ2-3, with 10 positions matching TRBD1. There are 15 residues in the CDR3. Germline V lookup: CDR1 SGHVS, CDR2 FQNEAQ. With V trimmed by 4 bases and J by 6 bases, 7 bases remained unmatched. CDR3: CASSSRDRGWDTQYF. Written as DNA, the CDR3 is TGTGCCAGCAGCTCGCGGGACAGGGGCTGGGATACGCAGTATTTT.

This clonotype was seen a few times. The chain joins TRBV10-3 to TRBJ2-7; the D gene is possibly TRBD1 (5 bases). Germline CDR1 and CDR2: ENHRY and SYGVKD. V was clipped by 4 bases and J by 3 bases, with 7 bases between them. The CDR3 runs 12 residues. Here the CDR3 DNA reads TGTGCCATCAGTGGCGACAGCTACGAGCAGTACTTC. Protein: CAISGDSYEQYF.

The chain employs TRBV12-3 or TRBV12-4 and TRBJ2-2; a weak D match, TRBD2 (6 bases). The CDR3 contains 16 residues. V lost 1 base and J 4 bases, leaving 13 bases between the germline ends. The DNA for the CDR3 is TGTGCCAGCAGTTTAGTCCCGGGAGTCGGCACCGGGGAGCTGTTTTTT. Translation gives CASSLVPGVGTGELFF.

This clonotype was seen more than once but under ten times. V usage is TRBV7-9 and J usage is TRBJ2-7, with 8 bases fitting TRBD1. CDR3 length: 15 residues. The trim removed 4 bases at V and 6 bases at J, leaving 11 bases unmatched. Germline V gene data show CDR1 as SEHNR and CDR2 as FQNEAQ (reference sequence). CDR3 nucleotide sequence: TGTGCCAGCAGCTCCCGGGACAGGCGAGGGAGCGAGCAGTACTTC. This sequence encodes CASSSRDRRGSEQYF.

This clonotype was recorded a few times. The chain is built from TRBV6-1 and TRBJ1-5, with D uncertain. The CDR3 length is 14 residues. Germline assignment: CDR1 MNHNS and CDR2 SASEGT. V was trimmed by 4 bases and J by 1 base, leaving 8 bases between them. This chain's CDR3 is CASSVRRSNQPQHF. The CDR3 bases are TGTGCCAGCAGTGTCAGGAGGAGCAATCAGCCCCAGCATTTT.

This clonotype was counted only a few times. This rearrangement joins TRBV12-3 or TRBV12-4 to TRBJ1-1, with TRBD1 identical over 8 bases. CDR3 length: 15 residues. The ends lost 6 bases at V and 1 base at J; junction bases unmatched: 7. CDR3 amino acids: CASSRDRRPNTEAFF. DNA for the CDR3: TGTGCCAGCAGCCGGGACAGGCGACCGAACACTGAAGCTTTCTTT.

The rearrangement joins TRBV7-6 to TRBJ2-2; 9 bases fit TRBD1. Germline assignment: CDR1 SGHVS and CDR2 FNYEAQ. Unmatched junction bases numbered 6, after V lost 5 bases and J lost 5 bases. This CDR3 contains 15 residues. CDR3 bases: TGTGCCAGCAGCCCGGGGGACAGGGCAACCGGGGAGCTGTTTTTT. Amino acids: CASSPGDRATGELFF. The full variable domain, rest sourced from reference TRBV7-6 and TRBJ2-2, is GAGVSQSPRYKVTKRGQDVALRCDPISGHVSLYWYRQALGQGPEFLTYFNYEAQQDKSGLPNDRFSAERPEGSISTLTIQRTEQRDSAMYRCASSPGDRATGELFFGEGSRLTVL.

This clonotype was counted many times. The V gene is TRBV4-2, the J gene TRBJ2-3; unclear D gene. Trimming shortened V by 0 bases and J by 6 bases, and 13 bases separated the two germline ends. CDR3 size: 15 residues. CDR1 is LGHNA and CDR2 is YNFKEQ in the germline V gene. The CDR3 sequence: CASSQESWGSDTQYF. The CDR3 DNA is TGTGCCAGCAGCCAAGAGTCTTGGGGTTCGGATACGCAGTATTTT.

This clonotype was found a few times. This chain links TRBV12-3 or TRBV12-4 with TRBJ2-5; D gene unclear. The CDR3 has 12 residues. V was trimmed by 6 bases and J by 3 bases, leaving 8 bases between them. The CDR3 sequence is CASRHEKETQYF. CDR3 nucleotides: TGTGCCAGCAGGCACGAAAAAGAGACCCAGTACTTC.

This clonotype was seen a few times. The V and J genes are TRBV11-2 and TRBJ2-1; 9 positions agree with TRBD2. The CDR3 covers 16 residues. V lost 0 bases, J lost 5 bases, and 5 bases stayed unmatched. Germline V gene data show CDR1 as SGHAT and CDR2 as FQNNGV. The chain's CDR3 is CASSLEVASGNNEQFF. As DNA, the CDR3 is TGTGCCAGCAGCTTAGAAGTCGCTAGCGGGAACAATGAGCAGTTCTTC.

This chain links TRBV12-3 or TRBV12-4 with TRBJ1-1; 8 nucleotides agree with TRBD1. The length of the CDR3 is 13 residues. Trimming at V came to 8 bases and at J to 4 bases, leaving 6 bases not matched to a gene. CDR3 in DNA: TGTGCCAGCGGAGGACAGGGTGGCACTGAAGCTTTCTTT. Protein sequence: CASGGQGGTEAFF.

This clonotype appeared a few times. The genes are TRBV7-9 and TRBJ1-2, with 7 bases aligning to TRBD1. The CDR3 loop spans 12 amino acids. The V and J ends lost 6 bases and 4 bases, in that order; junction bases with no gene match: 2. The germline CDR1 and CDR2 sequences are SEHNR and FQNEAQ (reference sequence). CDR3 sequence reads: CASRYRGYGYTF. The CDR3 DNA is TGTGCCAGCAGATACAGGGGCTATGGCTACACCTTC.

CDR3 sequence (DNA): TGTGCCAGTAGTGCGACAGGGGAAGGAGATGAGCAGTTCTTC. It yields the protein CASSATGEGDEQFF. The chain links TRBV19 to TRBJ2-1, with 8 bases aligning to TRBD1. Germline V gene data show CDR1 as LNHDA and CDR2 as SQIVND (reference sequence). V shed 5 bases, J shed 8 bases, and the junction held 8 bases outside the gene matches. The CDR3 is made up of 14 amino acids.

With respect to this clonotype: Mismatch with germline at one junction end may stem from a read error. V is TRBV5-3 and J is TRBJ1-5, with D tentatively TRBD1 (5 bases). TRBV5-3 is reported as an ORF; its role is uncertain. The CDR3 loop spans 14 amino acids. The CDR3 here is CASSLMGDSQPQHF. The CDR3 coding sequence is TGTGCCAGCAGCTTGATGGGGGATAGTCAGCCCCAGCATTTT.

There are a few counts of this clonotype. The chain has TRBV7-2 and TRBJ1-4; D gene uncertain. This CDR3 has 16 amino acids. Germline V CDR1 and CDR2: SGHTA, FQGNSA. Trimming pared 5 bases from V and 1 base from J, leaving 14 bases between. CDR3 sequence reads: CASSPLSKRTNEKLFF. The DNA for the CDR3 is TGTGCCAGCAGCCCCCTGAGTAAGAGAACTAATGAAAAACTGTTTTTT.

The rearrangement joins TRBV5-1 to TRBJ2-2; 12 nucleotides line up with TRBD2. This CDR3 is 16 amino acids long. Trimming at V came to 4 bases and at J to 7 bases, leaving 8 bases not matched to a gene. CDR1 is SGHRS, CDR2 YFSETQ, per germline. CDR3 nucleotide sequence: TGCGCCAGCAGCAAAGGACTAGCGGGACGGGACGGGGAGCTGTTTTTT. Encoded protein: CASSKGLAGRDGELFF.